There are a few counts of the clone carrying this TCR beta chain. This specimen comes from a study of shared clonotypes between healthy human individuals. The CDR3 contains 14 residues. Germline values: CDR1 SGHAT, CDR2 FQNNGV. V was pared by 5 bases and J by 5 bases, with 2 bases of the junction left unmatched. Some clones are missing from TCRdb's copy, which holds only in-frame ones; the method was immunoSEQ multiplex PCR. The top ten clones hold around 0.4% of a sample with some 2.4 million clones, more than 85% of them seen once. The sequenced material came from naive CD4+ T cells from PBMCs. The subset denotes: CD45RA+ positively selected. The chain carries TRBV11-2 and TRBJ2-5; 13 bases are a match to TRBD2. The receptor was isolated from a man aged 18-30 years in good health. Some clones in this sample may be carry-over from other donors' samples. CDR3 sequence reads: CASSRTSGSETQYF. The CDR3 nucleotides are TGTGCCAGCAGCCGGACTAGCGGGAGTGAGACCCAGTACTTC.